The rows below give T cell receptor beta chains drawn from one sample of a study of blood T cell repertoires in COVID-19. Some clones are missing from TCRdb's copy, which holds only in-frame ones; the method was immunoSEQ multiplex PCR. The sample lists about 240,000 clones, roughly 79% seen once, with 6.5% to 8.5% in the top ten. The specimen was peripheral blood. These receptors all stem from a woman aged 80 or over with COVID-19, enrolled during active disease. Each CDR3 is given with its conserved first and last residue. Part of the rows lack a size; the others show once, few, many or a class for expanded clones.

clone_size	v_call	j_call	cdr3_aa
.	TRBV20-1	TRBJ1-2	CSASATFAGANYGYTF
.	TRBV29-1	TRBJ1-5	CSVGQGIGQPQHF
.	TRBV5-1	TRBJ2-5	CASSVGSPQETQYF
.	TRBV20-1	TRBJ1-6	CSASTVGPNSPLHF
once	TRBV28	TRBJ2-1	CVVGTSIPQEQFF
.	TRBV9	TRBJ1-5	CASSAPGVPQPQHF
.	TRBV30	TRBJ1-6	CAWSVSGMNSPLHF
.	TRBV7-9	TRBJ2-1	CASSPLGTGFFNEQFF
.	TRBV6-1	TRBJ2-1	CASSEAKDRVAFF
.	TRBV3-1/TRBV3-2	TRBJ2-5	CASSQGGQGWETQYF
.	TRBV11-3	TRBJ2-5	CASSPGRTSVSQETQYF
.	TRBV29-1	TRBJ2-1	CSVVLDRGYNEQFF
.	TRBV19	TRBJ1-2	CASTAGYGYTF
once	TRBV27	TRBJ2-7	CASSLRRGYEQYF
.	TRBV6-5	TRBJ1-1	CASSYSAGTGSEAFF
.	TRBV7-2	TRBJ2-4	CASSPPTGLKNIQYF
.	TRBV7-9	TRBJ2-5	CASRRGREETQYF
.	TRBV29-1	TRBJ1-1	CSVFQGPNTEAFF
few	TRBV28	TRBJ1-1	CASTPGGRNTEAFF
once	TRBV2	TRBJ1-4	CASSTGGREKLFF
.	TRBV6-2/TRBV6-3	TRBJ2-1	CASSYPQGTASGRIGEQFF
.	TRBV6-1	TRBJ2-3	CASSDPSGRETDTQYF
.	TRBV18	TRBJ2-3	CASSPPGLAGGTDTQYF
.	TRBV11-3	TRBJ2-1	CASSLGLAGLYNEQFF
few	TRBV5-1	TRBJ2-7	CASSPAPGWAEQYF
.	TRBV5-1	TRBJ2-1	CASSTGQGLDNEQFF
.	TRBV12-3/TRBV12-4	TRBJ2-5	CASSLLLAQTQYF
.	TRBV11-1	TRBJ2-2	CASSLTGGGTGELFF
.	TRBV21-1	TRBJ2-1	CASRGGYFSIYNEQFF
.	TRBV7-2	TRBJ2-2	CASSLVSGSWTGELFF
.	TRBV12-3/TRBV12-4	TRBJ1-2	CASSRQGNYGYTF
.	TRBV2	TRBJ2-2	CASSLQGARNTGELFF
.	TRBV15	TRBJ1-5	CATRGPFGNQPQHF
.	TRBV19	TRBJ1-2	CASIPRGQANGYTF
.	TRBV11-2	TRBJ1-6	CASSLTGSGSTSYNSPLHF
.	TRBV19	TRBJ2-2	CASALGQPNTGELFF
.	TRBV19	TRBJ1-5	CASSIAGTGGNQPQHF
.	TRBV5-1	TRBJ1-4	CASSPTGGTNEKLFF
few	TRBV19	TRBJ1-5	CASSIREANQPQHF
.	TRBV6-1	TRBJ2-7	CASSEARLAGLILEQYF
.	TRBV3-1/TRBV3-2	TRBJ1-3	CASSQTTGVGNTIYF